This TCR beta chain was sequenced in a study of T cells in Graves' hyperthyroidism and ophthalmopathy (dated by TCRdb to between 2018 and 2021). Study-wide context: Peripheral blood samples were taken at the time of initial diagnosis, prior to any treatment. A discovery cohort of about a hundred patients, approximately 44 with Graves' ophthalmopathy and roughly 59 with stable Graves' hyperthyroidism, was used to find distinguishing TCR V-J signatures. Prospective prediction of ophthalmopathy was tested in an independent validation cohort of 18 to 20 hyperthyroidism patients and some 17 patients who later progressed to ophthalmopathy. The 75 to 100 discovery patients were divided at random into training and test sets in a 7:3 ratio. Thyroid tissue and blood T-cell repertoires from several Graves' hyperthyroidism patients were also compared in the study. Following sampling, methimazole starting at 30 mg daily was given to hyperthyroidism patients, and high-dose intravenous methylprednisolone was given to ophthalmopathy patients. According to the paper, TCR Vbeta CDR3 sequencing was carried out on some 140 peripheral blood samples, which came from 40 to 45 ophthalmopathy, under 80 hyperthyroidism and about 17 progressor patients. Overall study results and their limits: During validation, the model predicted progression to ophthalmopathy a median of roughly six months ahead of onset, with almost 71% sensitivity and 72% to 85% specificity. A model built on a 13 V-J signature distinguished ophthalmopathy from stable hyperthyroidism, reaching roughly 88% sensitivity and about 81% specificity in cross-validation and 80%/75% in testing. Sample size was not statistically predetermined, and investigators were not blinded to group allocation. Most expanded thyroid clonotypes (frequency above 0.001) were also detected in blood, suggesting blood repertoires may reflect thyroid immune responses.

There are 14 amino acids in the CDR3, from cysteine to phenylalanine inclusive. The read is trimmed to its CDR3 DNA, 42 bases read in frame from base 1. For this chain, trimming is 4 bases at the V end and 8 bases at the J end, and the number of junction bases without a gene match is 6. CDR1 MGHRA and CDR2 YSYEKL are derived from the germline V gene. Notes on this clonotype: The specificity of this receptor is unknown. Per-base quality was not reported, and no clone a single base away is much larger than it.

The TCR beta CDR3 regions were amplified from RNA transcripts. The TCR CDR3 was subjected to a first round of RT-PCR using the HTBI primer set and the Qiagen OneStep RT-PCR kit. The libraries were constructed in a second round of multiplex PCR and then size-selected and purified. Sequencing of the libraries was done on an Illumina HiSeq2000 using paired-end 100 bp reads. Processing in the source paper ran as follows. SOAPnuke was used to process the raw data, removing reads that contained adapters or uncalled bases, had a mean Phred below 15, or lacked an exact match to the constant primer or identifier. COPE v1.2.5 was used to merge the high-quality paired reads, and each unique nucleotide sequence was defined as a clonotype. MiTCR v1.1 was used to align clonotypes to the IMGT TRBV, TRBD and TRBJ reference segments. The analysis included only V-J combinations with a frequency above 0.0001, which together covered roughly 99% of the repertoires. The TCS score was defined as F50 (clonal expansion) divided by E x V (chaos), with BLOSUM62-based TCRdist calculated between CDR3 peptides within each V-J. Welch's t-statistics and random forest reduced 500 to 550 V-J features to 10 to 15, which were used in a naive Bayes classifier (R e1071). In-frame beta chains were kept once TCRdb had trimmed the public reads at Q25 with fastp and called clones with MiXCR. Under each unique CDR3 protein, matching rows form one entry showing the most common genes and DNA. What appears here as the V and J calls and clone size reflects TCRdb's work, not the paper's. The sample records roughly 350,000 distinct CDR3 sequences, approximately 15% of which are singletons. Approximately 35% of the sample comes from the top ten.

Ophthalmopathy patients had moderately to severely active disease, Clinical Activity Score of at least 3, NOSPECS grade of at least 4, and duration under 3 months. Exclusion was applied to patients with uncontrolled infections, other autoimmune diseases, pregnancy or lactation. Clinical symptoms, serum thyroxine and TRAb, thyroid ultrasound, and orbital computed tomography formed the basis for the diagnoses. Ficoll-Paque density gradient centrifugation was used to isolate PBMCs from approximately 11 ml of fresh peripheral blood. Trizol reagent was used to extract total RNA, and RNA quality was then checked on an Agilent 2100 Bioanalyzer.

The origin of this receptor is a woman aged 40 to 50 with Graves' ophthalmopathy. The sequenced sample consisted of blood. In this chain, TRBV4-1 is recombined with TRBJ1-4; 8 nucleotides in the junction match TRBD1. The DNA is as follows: TGCGCCAGCAGCCTCAGTGGGGACAGGGAAAAACTGTTTTTT. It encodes CASSLSGDREKLFF.